This T cell receptor (beta chain) was documented in a study of T cell repertoires in cytomegalovirus infection. Whole-study context: An indication of both CMV infection and matching HLA type came from public TCR beta signatures.

General study points: Dominating the ex vivo response were HLA-C-restricted CMV-specific TCR beta clonotypes. Cumulative public TCR beta family frequency identified CMV carriers with the relevant HLA.

Germline values: CDR1 MDHEN, CDR2 SYDVKM. With 6 bases clipped from V and 5 bases from J, the junction kept 4 bases outside the gene matches. The CDR3 extends over 12 amino acids. This clonotype turned up a few times. Its target is unknown. TCRdb recomputed calls from the reads with MiXCR, one row per CDR3 protein. The profile shows around 120,000 distinct CDR3 sequences, about 24% of them singletons. The sequence was collected from a human donor in good health (CMV status not recorded). Some clones in this sample may be carry-over from other donors' samples. The V gene is TRBV28, the J gene TRBJ2-7; 7 bases align to TRBD1. The sequenced sample consisted of PBMCs, sequenced either directly or after in vitro stimulation (not recorded which). CDR3 DNA sequence: TGTGCCAGCAGCCCGACAGGGAACGAGCAGTACTTC. The encoded protein is CASSPTGNEQYF.